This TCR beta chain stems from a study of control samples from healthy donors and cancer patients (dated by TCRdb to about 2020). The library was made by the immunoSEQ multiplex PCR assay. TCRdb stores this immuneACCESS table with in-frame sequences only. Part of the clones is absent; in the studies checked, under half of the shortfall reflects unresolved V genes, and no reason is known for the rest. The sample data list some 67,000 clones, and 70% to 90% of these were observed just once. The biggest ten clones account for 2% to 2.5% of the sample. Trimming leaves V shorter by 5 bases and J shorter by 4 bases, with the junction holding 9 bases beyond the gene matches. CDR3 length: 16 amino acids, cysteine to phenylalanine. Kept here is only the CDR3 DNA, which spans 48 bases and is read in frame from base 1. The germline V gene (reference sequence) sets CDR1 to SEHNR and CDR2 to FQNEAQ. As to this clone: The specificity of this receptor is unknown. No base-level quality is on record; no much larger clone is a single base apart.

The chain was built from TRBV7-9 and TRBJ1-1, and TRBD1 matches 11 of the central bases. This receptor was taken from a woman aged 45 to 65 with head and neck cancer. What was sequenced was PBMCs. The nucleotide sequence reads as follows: TGTGCCAGCAGCCGATACCTCGGGACAGGGGGCACTGAAGCTTTCTTT. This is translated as CASSRYLGTGGTEAFF.